This TCR beta chain was profiled in a study of cytomegalovirus exposure and HLA in healthy donors. Comment on this clone: The junction differs from germline at one of its ends, possibly a read error.

PCR amplification relied on 60 Vbeta primers (plus 13 Jbeta primers). Sequencing used immunoSEQ multiplex PCR; TCRdb keeps in-frame clones, though not all of them. The sample lists about 120,000 clones, roughly 80% occurring once. Sequences were obtained from PBMCs. The clonotype was recovered from a male donor in good health and CMV-seronegative.

In DNA form, the CDR3 reads TGTGCCTGGAGTGTACCCGGGACAGTCGGCAAAAACAGTCAGTACTTC. It specifies CAWSVPGTVGKNSQYF. This rearrangement joins TRBV30 to TRBJ2-4; 7 positions match TRBD1. CDR3 length: 16 amino acids. In germline, CDR1 is GTSNPN, CDR2 SVGIG (reference sequence). Full variable domain (missing parts from reference TRBV30 and TRBJ2-4): SQTIHQWPATLVQPVGSPLSLECTVEGTSNPNLYWYRQAAGRGLQLLFYSVGIGQISSEVPQNLSASRPQDRQFILSSKKLLLSDSGFYLCAWSVPGTVGKNSQYFGAGTRLSVL.